One sample yielded the 28 T cell receptor beta chains listed below, sequenced in a study of CD8 T cells in Susac syndrome. After extraction with the RNeasy kit, about 0.45 to 1 ug of the RNA was reverse transcribed using random hexamers. TCRdb re-called the immunoSEQ multiplex PCR reads through MiXCR, storing one row per CDR3 protein. The sample shows 80,000 to 90,000 distinct CDR3 sequences, approximately 92% of them seen only once. Sequencing used CD8+ T cells from PBMCs. The receptor source for this set is a human donor in good health.

This chain joins TRBV5-1 and TRBJ1-6; 7 bases are a match to TRBD1. Looked up from germline, CDR1 is SGHRS and CDR2 is YFSETQ. J lost 5 bases, V lost 2 bases, and 10 bases had no gene match. CDR3 length equals 17 residues. As DNA, the CDR3 is TGCGCCAGCAGCTTACTTCTACCGGGACAGAATAATTCACCCCTCCACTTT. Protein sequence: CASSLLLPGQNNSPLHF.

This rearrangement joins TRBV6-5 to TRBJ2-7, with 11 bases fitting TRBD1. Germline CDR1 MNHEY, CDR2 SVGAGI. Unmatched junction bases numbered 10, after V lost 4 bases and J lost 2 bases. This CDR3 region has 17 residues. Written as DNA, the CDR3 is TGTGCCAGCAGTTGGGGGGGGGAGGGACAGGGGGCCTACGAGCAGTACTTC. Translating it yields CASSWGGEGQGAYEQYF.

The chain links TRBV12-3 or TRBV12-4 to TRBJ2-5; either TRBD1 or TRBD2 may fit D (5 bases each). V lost 6 bases, J lost 4 bases, and 9 bases lay in between. The CDR3 totals 12 residues. The CDR3 region is CASRRGVETQYF. As DNA, the CDR3 is TGTGCCAGCAGGAGGGGAGTAGAGACCCAGTACTTC.

The V call is TRBV15, the J call TRBJ2-5; the D gene could be TRBD1 or TRBD2 (6 bases each). Germline assignment: CDR1 LNHNV and CDR2 YYDKDF (reference sequence). This CDR3 region has 16 residues. The germline V and J ends were trimmed by 2 bases and 6 bases, with 19 bases remaining between them. Written as DNA, the CDR3 is TGTGCCACCAGCAGAACTACAGGGACCGGCGGGAAGACCCAGTACTTC. Protein sequence: CATSRTTGTGGKTQYF. Together with reference TRBV15 and TRBJ2-5, the CDR3 gives the full variable domain: DAMVIQNPRYQVTQFGKPVTLSCSQTLNHNVMYWYQQKSSQAPKLLFHYYDKDFNNEADTPDNFQSRRPNTSFCFLDIRSPGLGDTAMYLCATSRTTGTGGKTQYFGPGTRLLVL.

The CDR3 coding sequence is TGTGCCAGCAGTGAATCCGCCAGTCGTACCTACGAGCAGTACTTC. Protein product: CASSESASRTYEQYF. The chain recombines TRBV2 with TRBJ2-7; D remains unclear. Trimming left V 2 bases short and J 2 bases short, with 13 bases between. The CDR3 consists of 15 residues. Germline values: CDR1 SNHLY, CDR2 FYNNEI.

This chain connects TRBV6-1 to TRBJ2-2, with 9 positions matching TRBD2. V dropped 7 bases and J dropped 6; count of bases not matched to a gene: 18. Per germline, CDR1 MNHNS and CDR2 SASEGT. The CDR3 spans 18 residues. The CDR3 loop reads CASTSGTSLYLGSGELFF. The CDR3, as DNA: TGTGCCAGCACCTCCGGGACTAGCCTTTATTTAGGATCCGGGGAGCTGTTTTTT.

This clonotype appeared a single time. The chain carries TRBV11-2 and TRBJ2-7; 8 nucleotides align to TRBD1. Per the germline V gene, CDR1 is SGHAT and CDR2 is FQNNGV. This CDR3 is 17 amino acids long. The trim removed 4 bases at V and 7 bases at J, leaving 18 bases unmatched. The CDR3: CASSYLRGDRSPLEQYF. For the CDR3, the DNA is TGTGCCAGCAGCTACCTCAGGGGGGACAGGTCTCCCCTGGAGCAGTACTTC. Using reference TRBV11-2 and TRBJ2-7 for the parts outside the CDR3, the full variable domain is EAGVAQSPRYKIIEKRQSVAFWCNPISGHATLYWYQQILGQGPKLLIQFQNNGVVDDSQLPKDRFSAERLKGVDSTLKIQPAKLEDSAVYLCASSYLRGDRSPLEQYFGPGTRLTVT.

The chain recombines TRBV23-1 with TRBJ1-1, with D possibly TRBD1 on 5 matching bases. TRBV23-1 is noted as an ORF with a role that remains uncertain. Trimming cost V 6 bases and J 3 bases, with 20 bases left between them. The CDR3 is made up of 16 amino acids. Here the CDR3 reads CASSPPEGSRDTEAFF. The DNA of the CDR3 is TGCGCCAGCAGCCCACCCGAGGGGTCAAGGGACACTGAAGCTTTCTTT.

The J gene is TRBJ2-1, the V gene TRBV13; 7 bases align to TRBD1. Germline values: CDR1 PRHDT, CDR2 FYEKMQ (reference sequence). CDR3 length equals 16 residues. Losses at the gene ends were 7 bases for V and 0 bases for J; bases not matched to a gene: 9. The CDR3 DNA reads as TGTGCCAGCACACCGCCAGGGGGTCTCTCCTACAATGAGCAGTTCTTC. Its protein product is CASTPPGGLSYNEQFF.

This chain uses TRBV3-1 with TRBJ2-1; D not resolved. CDR1 LGHDT and CDR2 YNNKEL come from the germline V gene (reference sequence). The CDR3 length is 15 residues. Trimming pared 4 bases from V and 4 bases from J, leaving 14 bases between. The CDR3 DNA is TGTGCCAGCAGCCTGGACCTAACATTTTACAATGAGCAGTTCTTC. This encodes CASSLDLTFYNEQFF.

This rearrangement joins TRBV12-3 or TRBV12-4 to TRBJ1-6; D is perhaps TRBD1 (5 bases). The CDR3 contains 14 residues. The V gene lost 3 bases and the J gene lost 7 bases, with 10 bases spanning the gap. The CDR3 DNA sequence: TGTGCCAGCAGTTTGACAGCCTTGAATTCACCCCTCCACTTT. Amino acid sequence: CASSLTALNSPLHF.

The rearrangement links TRBV6-2 or TRBV6-3 to TRBJ2-3; weak D call: TRBD2 (6 bases). Germline V gene data show CDR1 as MNHEY and CDR2 as SVGEGT. The CDR3 totals 14 residues. The V and J ends lost 4 bases and 14 bases respectively, with 22 bases between them. For the CDR3, the DNA is TGTGCCAGCAGTTCCCCCGCCCGGCTAGCGATCGCGTATTTT. It translates to CASSSPARLAIAYF.

The rearrangement links TRBV2 to TRBJ2-4, with D perhaps TRBD2 (5 bases). Germline V gene sequence: CDR1 SNHLY, CDR2 FYNNEI. V gave up 4 bases and J gave up 8 bases, with 6 bases separating them. The CDR3 length is 11 residues. The CDR3 reads CASSGGDIQYF. The CDR3 DNA reads TGTGCCAGCAGTGGGGGAGACATTCAGTACTTC.

The chain combines TRBV14 with TRBJ1-2; the D gene is possibly TRBD1 (6 bases). The CDR3 spans 13 residues. The germline V and J ends were trimmed by 4 bases and 6 bases, with 12 bases remaining between them. Germline values: CDR1 SGHDN, CDR2 FVKESK. The CDR3 DNA reads TGTGCCAGCAGCCTTTCAGGGGTCCATGGCTACACCTTC. This gives the protein CASSLSGVHGYTF.

This sequence joins TRBV20-1 and TRBJ2-7; D is uncertain. V gave up 5 bases and J gave up 4 bases, with 21 bases separating them. Germline V gene data show CDR1 as DFQATT and CDR2 as SNEGSKA (reference sequence). CDR3 size: 15 residues. In DNA form, the CDR3 reads TGCAGTGCTCGACCGGCGGCCGTTAGTTGGTACGAGCAGTACTTC. Amino acids: CSARPAAVSWYEQYF.

This clonotype was seen a handful of times. V and J are TRBV6-1 and TRBJ2-7, with D perhaps being TRBD1 or TRBD2 (5 bases each). This CDR3 spans 13 amino acids. Trimming pared 5 bases from V and 3 bases from J, leaving 11 bases between. CDR1 is MNHNS, CDR2 SASEGT, per germline. The CDR3 loop is CASSPGPSYEQYF. The CDR3 DNA reads TGTGCCAGCAGTCCGGGACCGAGCTACGAGCAGTACTTC.

This sequence joins TRBV6-1 and TRBJ2-7; no reliable D call. Germline V gives CDR1 MNHNS, CDR2 SASEGT. V gave up 0 bases and J gave up 3 bases, with 12 bases separating them. The CDR3 is made up of 15 amino acids. CDR3 nucleotide sequence: TGTGCCAGCAGTGAAGCCGGTGGCACCATCTACGAGCAGTACTTC. Its translation: CASSEAGGTIYEQYF.

The chain employs TRBV12-3 or TRBV12-4 and TRBJ1-2, with 7 bases that match TRBD1. The CDR3 spans 14 residues. J gave up 4 bases and V 3 bases, and 5 bases lay outside the gene matches. CDR3 region: CASSFAAGGYGYTF. Here the CDR3 DNA reads TGTGCCAGCAGTTTCGCCGCAGGGGGCTATGGCTACACCTTC.

This chain joins TRBV6-5 and TRBJ1-2, with D tentatively TRBD1 (6 bases). The CDR3 extends over 14 amino acids. Germline CDR1 is MNHEY and CDR2 is SVGAGI. Trimming pared 6 bases from V and 4 bases from J, leaving 15 bases between. The chain's CDR3 is CASRGGGAFYGYTF. In DNA, the CDR3 is TGTGCCAGCAGGGGGGGCGGGGCGTTCTATGGCTACACCTTC.

V gene TRBV6-1 combines with J gene TRBJ2-5; D ambiguous. Looked up from germline, CDR1 is MNHNS and CDR2 is SASEGT. This CDR3 is built from 16 residues. Trimming removed 2 bases from V and 4 bases from J, with 17 bases in between. The CDR3 DNA sequence: TGTGCCAGCAGTGAACCGAGCCTGTCGTTTGGAGAGACCCAGTACTTC. It encodes CASSEPSLSFGETQYF.

The V gene is TRBV6-1, the J gene TRBJ1-4; no reliable D call. This CDR3 has 15 residues. CDR1 and CDR2 from the germline V gene are MNHNS and SASEGT. Trimming took off 1 base at V and 9 bases at J, with 15 bases between the two ends. The CDR3 region has the DNA TGTGCCAGCAGTGAAGAACTTCCCCAAATGCAAAAACTGTTTTTT. The encoded protein is CASSEELPQMQKLFF.

This clonotype was seen once. V gene TRBV13 combines with J gene TRBJ2-1; 8 bases are a match to TRBD1. Looked up from germline, CDR1 is PRHDT and CDR2 is FYEKMQ (reference sequence). This CDR3 spans 13 amino acids. Losses at the gene ends were 5 bases for V and 10 bases for J; bases not matched to a gene: 7. CDR3 DNA sequence: TGTGCCAGCAGCGTTACAGGGGGGTGGGAGCAGTTCTTC. It specifies CASSVTGGWEQFF.

A note on this clonotype: This CDR3 fails to terminate in the conserved phenylalanine or tryptophan, so it likely reflects a read error. The chain uses TRBV11-2 and TRBJ2-7, with D unclear. V gave up 7 bases and J gave up 5 bases, with 12 bases separating them. The CDR3 is 12 amino acids. Per the germline V gene, CDR1 is SGHAT and CDR2 is FQNNGV. The CDR3 DNA reads as TGTGCCAGCAACCAGGTGAAGGACGAGCAGTACCTC. It specifies CASNQVKDEQYL.

The gene calls are TRBV3-1 and TRBJ1-5; no firm D call. Germline lookup yields CDR1 LGHDT and CDR2 YNNKEL (reference sequence). The CDR3 totals 15 residues. The V end was cut by 5 bases, the J end by 2 bases, with 13 bases between. This chain's CDR3 is CASSSRGSGNQPQHF. DNA for the CDR3: TGTGCCAGCAGCTCTCGCGGGTCTGGCAATCAGCCCCAGCATTTT. Together with reference TRBV3-1 and TRBJ1-5, the CDR3 gives the full variable domain: DTAVSQTPKYLVTQMGNDKSIKCEQNLGHDTMYWYKQDSKKFLKIMFSYNNKELIINETVPNRFSPKSPDKAHLNLHINSLELGDSAVYFCASSSRGSGNQPQHFGDGTRLSIL.

The J gene is TRBJ2-1, the V gene TRBV7-9; perhaps TRBD1 as D (6 bases). Germline V CDR1 and CDR2: SEHNR, FQNEAQ (reference sequence). The V end lost 4 bases, the J end lost 5 bases, and 15 bases lay between the germline ends. CDR3 size: 15 residues. CDR3 sequence reads: CASSSRQAMNNEQFF. The CDR3 bases are TGTGCCAGCAGCTCACGACAGGCGATGAACAATGAGCAGTTCTTC. The entire variable domain, with the rest obtained from reference TRBV7-9 and TRBJ2-1, is as follows: DTGVSQNPRHKITKRGQNVTFRCDPISEHNRLYWYRQTLGQGPEFLTYFQNEAQLEKSRLLSDRFSAERPKGSFSTLEIQRTEQGDSAMYLCASSSRQAMNNEQFFGPGTRLTVL.

This clonotype was seen only once. The V and J genes are TRBV15 and TRBJ2-1, with TRBD2 identical over 8 bases. The CDR3 has 16 amino acids. V lost 0 bases to trimming and J lost 5 bases; unmatched junction nucleotides: 6. The germline V gene encodes CDR1 LNHNV and CDR2 YYDKDF (reference sequence). The CDR3 spells CATSRDLGGGNNEQFF. CDR3 nucleotide sequence: TGTGCCACCAGCAGAGATCTCGGCGGGGGGAACAATGAGCAGTTCTTC.

The genes are TRBV29-1 and TRBJ1-1, with D unresolved. CDR3 length: 12 residues. The V gene lost 0 bases and the J gene lost 8 bases, with 10 bases spanning the gap. Per germline, CDR1 SQVTM and CDR2 ANQGSEA. DNA for the CDR3: TGCAGCGTTGAAGATAGGGCCTTCGAAGCTTTCTTT. It encodes CSVEDRAFEAFF.

This chain joins TRBV3-1 and TRBJ2-7; the D gene could be TRBD1 or TRBD2 (5 bases each). The CDR3 has 15 residues. V lost 4 bases to trimming and J lost 1 base, with 14 bases between them. The germline V gene has CDR1 LGHDT and CDR2 YNNKEL (reference sequence). CDR3 nucleotides: TGTGCCAGCAGCCCCCCCGGCGAGGGGTCCTACGAGCAGTACTTC. Protein sequence: CASSPPGEGSYEQYF.